One and the same sample provided the 24 T cell receptor beta chains below, sequenced in a study of blood T cells in healthy people across ages. Combining a sample-barcoded 5' primer with a J-beta primer mix, a second PCR ran for roughly 6 to 12 cycles. Each CDR3 protein is one row after TCRdb ran MiXCR on the 5' RACE reads. Here the sample spans over a million distinct CDR3 sequences, approximately 59% being singletons. Material: blood. Receptors were obtained from a man between 18 and 29 years old in good health.

The CDR3 loop reads CASSLVGIPYGYTF. The DNA of the CDR3 is TGTGCCAGCAGCTTAGTAGGGATACCCTATGGCTACACCTTC. J is TRBJ1-2 and V is TRBV7-2; D unresolved. Germline CDR1 SGHTA, CDR2 FQGNSA. The V and J ends lost 1 base and 4 bases respectively, with 10 bases between them. This CDR3 contains 14 residues.

This rearrangement joins TRBV6-5 to TRBJ2-7; the D gene could be TRBD1 or TRBD2 (7 bases each). The V and J ends lost 7 bases and 1 base respectively, with 20 bases between them. CDR1 and CDR2 (germline): MNHEY, SVGAGI. The CDR3 has 16 residues. The CDR3 region is CASNSWGQGGSYEQYF. The CDR3 DNA reads as TGTGCCAGCAACTCCTGGGGTCAGGGGGGGTCCTACGAGCAGTACTTC.

V and J are TRBV18 and TRBJ2-4, with 8 bases lining up with TRBD1. V lost 3 bases and J lost 13; bases outside the gene matches: 14. Germline lookup yields CDR1 KGHSH and CDR2 LQKENI. The CDR3 is 15 amino acids. The CDR3 DNA reads as TGTGCCAGCTCACCCACCCAGGACAGGGTAAGGGAGCAGTACTTC. Amino acids: CASSPTQDRVREQYF.

The rearrangement links TRBV7-9 to TRBJ2-1, with D unclear. Trimming shortened V by 1 base and J by 8 bases, and 12 bases separated the two germline ends. The CDR3 is 14 amino acids. Germline-derived CDR1 and CDR2 are SEHNR and FQNEAQ (reference sequence). This chain's CDR3 is CASSLVPNWHEQFF. The CDR3 nucleotides read TGTGCCAGCAGCTTAGTTCCTAATTGGCATGAGCAGTTCTTC.

This clonotype came up a few times. V gene TRBV2 combines with J gene TRBJ1-2; 7 nucleotides line up with TRBD1. The CDR3 extends over 14 amino acids. From germline, CDR1 is SNHLY and CDR2 FYNNEI. Trimming removed 5 bases from V and 4 bases from J; junction bases left unmatched: 7. The CDR3 region has the DNA TGTGCCAGCAGTTTCCCAGGGGGTCTCTATGGCTACACCTTC. Its translation: CASSFPGGLYGYTF. The full variable domain, its missing parts supplied by reference TRBV2 and TRBJ1-2, is EPEVTQTPSHQVTQMGQEVILRCVPISNHLYFYWYRQILGQKVEFLVSFYNNEISEKSEIFDDQFSVERPDGSNFTLKIRSTKLEDSAMYFCASSFPGGLYGYTFGSGTRLTVV.

The gene calls are TRBV20-1 and TRBJ1-2; D call uncertain. Trimming stripped 0 bases from V and 6 bases from J, with 17 bases between. CDR1 is DFQATT, CDR2 SNEGSKA, per germline (reference sequence). This CDR3 has 15 residues. CDR3 coding DNA: TGCAGTGCTAGAGATCTCCAGATGGCAGTTAATGGCTACACCTTC. Protein: CSARDLQMAVNGYTF.

V and J are TRBV5-1 and TRBJ2-1, with D uncertain. Between the trimmed V and J ends, which lost 0 bases and 3 bases, there was a span of 7 bases. Germline V CDR1 and CDR2: SGHRS, YFSETQ. This CDR3 contains 14 residues. CDR3: CASSLGTYYNEQFF. The CDR3 DNA sequence: TGCGCCAGCAGCTTGGGGACGTACTACAATGAGCAGTTCTTC.

This clonotype occurred once. One end of the junction fails to match germline, which may point to a read error. The V gene is TRBV20-1, the J gene TRBJ1-4; D gene uncertain. There are 14 residues in the CDR3. Germline loops: CDR1 DFQATT, CDR2 SNEGSKA (reference sequence). The CDR3 region has the DNA TGCGGTGCTGGCAACCCAACCCCGAGGGAAAAACTGTTTTTT. Residues: CGAGNPTPREKLFF.

This clonotype occurred a few times. The gene calls are TRBV4-3 and TRBJ2-1; 10 bases line up with TRBD2. CDR1 and CDR2 (germline): LGHNA, YSLEER. V lost 0 bases to trimming and J lost 7 bases; unmatched junction nucleotides: 12. This CDR3 is built from 18 residues. Here the CDR3 DNA reads TGCGCCAGCAGCCAAGAGGGCCCTCGGACTAGCGGCGGAAATGAGCAGTTCTTC. It yields the protein CASSQEGPRTSGGNEQFF.

The CDR3 is CASSAEAGAYEQYF. The CDR3 DNA follows: TGTGCCAGCAGCGCAGAAGCCGGGGCCTACGAGCAGTACTTC. The genes are TRBV7-6 and TRBJ2-7; the D gene is possibly TRBD2 (5 bases). The ends were cut back, 5 bases at V and 2 bases at J, with 13 bases in the middle. CDR1 is SGHVS and CDR2 is FNYEAQ in the germline V gene. CDR3 length: 14 amino acids.

CDR3 in DNA: TGTGCCAGCAGCGTGGATGTTGCCTACGAGCAGTACTTC. Its translation: CASSVDVAYEQYF. The chain has TRBV9 and TRBJ2-7; D not certain. The CDR3 runs to 13 residues. The V gene's germline CDR1 is SGDLS and CDR2 YYNGEE. The germline V and J ends were trimmed by 2 bases and 2 bases, with 8 bases remaining between them.

Worth noting for this clonotype: Germline and junction disagree at one end, which may indicate a read error. This chain links TRBV13 with TRBJ1-2; D possibly corresponds to TRBD1 (6 bases). The CDR3 totals 14 residues. Germline V gene sequence: CDR1 PRHDT, CDR2 FYEKMQ (reference sequence). DNA of the CDR3: TGTGCCAGCAGCCGAGGGGGGGAAAACTATGGCTATACCTTC. Translated: CASSRGGENYGYTF.

The chain has TRBV27 and TRBJ1-5, with unresolved D. Germline V gene sequence: CDR1 MNHEY, CDR2 SMNVEV (reference sequence). V shed 1 base and J shed 8 bases, with 12 bases lying between them. The CDR3 has 14 amino acids. The chain's CDR3 is CASSLYGNQEPQHF. The CDR3 DNA reads as TGTGCCAGCAGTTTATATGGTAATCAGGAGCCCCAGCATTTT.

The chain uses TRBV18 and TRBJ1-4; the D gene is possibly TRBD1 (6 bases). This CDR3 comprises 14 residues. Germline CDR1 and CDR2: KGHSH and LQKENI. Deletions cut 6 bases from V and 8 bases from J, with 16 bases between. CDR3 coding DNA: TGTGCCAGCTCCGGGAGCAGGGGAGAAGAAAAACTGTTTTTT. The encoded protein is CASSGSRGEEKLFF.

The chain employs TRBV11-2 and TRBJ1-2; 7 bases are shared with TRBD1. The CDR3 runs to 15 residues. Trimming took 6 bases from V and 3 from J; bases not matched to a gene: 10. CDR1 is SGHAT, CDR2 FQNNGV, per germline. The CDR3 spells CASRNTGEGDYGYTF. The CDR3 DNA is TGTGCCAGCAGGAACACAGGGGAAGGCGACTATGGCTACACCTTC.

The chain carries TRBV4-1 and TRBJ2-4; TRBD1 matches 9 bases. The germline V gene encodes CDR1 MGHRA and CDR2 YSYEKL. The V and J ends lost 1 base and 0 bases, in that order; junction bases with no gene match: 1. This CDR3 region has 16 residues. The DNA of the CDR3 is TGCGCCAGCAGCCAAGGGACAGGGGTAGCCAAAAACATTCAGTACTTC. Protein product: CASSQGTGVAKNIQYF.

The V and J genes are TRBV10-3 and TRBJ1-6; maybe TRBD1 (6 bases). V was cut by 6 bases and J by 6 bases, with 12 bases left in between. Germline CDR1 ENHRY, CDR2 SYGVKD. The CDR3 is made up of 14 amino acids. CDR3 bases: TGTGCCATCAGATCAGGGGATAGTAATTCACCCCTCCACTTT. Its protein product is CAIRSGDSNSPLHF.

The V call is TRBV29-1, the J call TRBJ1-5; 7 bases are a match to TRBD1. This CDR3 is built from 13 residues. Unmatched junction bases numbered 4, after V lost 6 bases and J lost 2 bases. Germline loops: CDR1 SQVTM, CDR2 ANQGSEA. CDR3 loop: CSVPGGGNQPQHF. As DNA, the CDR3 is TGCAGCGTACCAGGGGGGGGCAATCAGCCCCAGCATTTT. Full variable domain (outside the CDR3, taken from reference TRBV29-1 and TRBJ1-5): SAVISQKPSRDICQRGTSLTIQCQVDSQVTMMFWYRQQPGQSLTLIATANQGSEATYESGFVIDKFPISRPNLTFSTLTVSNMSPEDSSIYLCSVPGGGNQPQHFGDGTRLSIL.

The DNA of the CDR3 is TGTGCCATCAGTGAGTCAAAGCGGGAGTTGAGCACAGATACGCAGTATTTT. Encoded protein: CAISESKRELSTDTQYF. The chain joins TRBV10-3 to TRBJ2-3, with 8 bases identical to TRBD2. This CDR3 is built from 17 residues. V lost 0 bases, J lost 0 bases, and 5 bases stayed unmatched. Germline V gene data show CDR1 as ENHRY and CDR2 as SYGVKD.

The chain has TRBV10-3 and TRBJ2-1; no firm D call. The DNA end is more similar to TRBJ2-7, so the J call may be wrong. This CDR3 has 14 amino acids. Per the germline V gene, CDR1 is ENHRY and CDR2 is SYGVKD. CDR3 nucleotides: TGTGCCATCAGTGAGTCGGGATCAAGCTGCGAGCAGTACTTC. This translates into CAISESGSSCEQYF.

The chain uses TRBV7-8 and TRBJ1-6; D is possibly TRBD1 (5 bases). Germline CDR1 is SGHVS and CDR2 is FQNEAQ. The CDR3 spans 15 residues. Trimming took off 0 bases at V and 10 bases at J, with 13 bases between the two ends. The CDR3 DNA reads as TGTGCCAGCAGCTTAGCGCATAGGGGTGACTCACCCCTCCACTTT. Encoded protein: CASSLAHRGDSPLHF.

The chain has TRBV10-2 and TRBJ2-3, with a weak D call TRBD2 (5 bases). With 7 bases removed from V and 6 bases from J, the gap between germline ends came to 11 bases. The germline V gene encodes CDR1 WSHSY and CDR2 SAAADI. The CDR3 spans 12 residues. In DNA, the CDR3 is TGCGCCAGCACTAGCCGTGTGGATACGCAGTATTTT. This codes for CASTSRVDTQYF.

This chain links TRBV5-5 with TRBJ2-2; possible D gene TRBD2, 5 bases. V was shortened by 3 bases and J by 0 bases, with 12 bases between the two germline ends. The CDR3 consists of 16 residues. CDR1 SGHKS and CDR2 YYEKEE come from the germline V gene (reference sequence). CDR3 sequence (DNA): TGTGCCAGCAGCTCAGGACTGGAATCGAACACCGGGGAGCTGTTTTTT. Translation gives CASSSGLESNTGELFF.

This clonotype occurred a few times. This chain links TRBV29-1 with TRBJ1-2, with 8 nucleotides matching TRBD1. The germline gives CDR1 SQVTM, CDR2 ANQGSEA. Trimming cost V 5 bases and J 7 bases; bases outside gene matches: 6. The CDR3 consists of 12 residues. The CDR3 protein is CSVLLGQAGYTF. Written as DNA, the CDR3 is TGCAGCGTTCTTCTGGGACAGGCTGGCTACACCTTC. Full variable domain (outside the CDR3, taken from reference TRBV29-1 and TRBJ1-2): SAVISQKPSRDICQRGTSLTIQCQVDSQVTMMFWYRQQPGQSLTLIATANQGSEATYESGFVIDKFPISRPNLTFSTLTVSNMSPEDSSIYLCSVLLGQAGYTFGSGTRLTVV.